One sample yielded the 30 T cell receptor beta chains listed below, sequenced in a study of molecular identifiers for immune sequencing clone quantification. TCRdb reprocessed the PCR reads with MiXCR, giving one entry per CDR3 protein. The top ten hold roughly 0.79% of the sample, which has about 510,000 distinct CDR3 sequences, 25% seen once. The sequenced sample consisted of naive CD8+ T cells from blood, with Jurkat cell RNA spiked in. The subset: FACS-sorted CD8+CD4-CCR7+CD45RA+ naive T cells. The receptor set was obtained from a human donor in good health. Some libraries in this study had Jurkat cell RNA spiked in.

To note about this clonotype: An end of the junction does not agree with germline; a read error may underlie this. The V and J genes are TRBV6-2 or TRBV6-3 and TRBJ2-7, with 14 positions matching TRBD2. The germline CDR1 and CDR2 sequences are MNHEY and SVGEGT. The CDR3 runs 14 residues. The chain's CDR3 is CASSYGTSGSRIHF. DNA of the CDR3: TGTGCCAGCAGTTACGGGACTAGCGGGAGTCGGATCCACTTC.

The V gene is TRBV7-9, the J gene TRBJ2-3; 12 nucleotides align to TRBD1. The CDR3 spans 20 residues. Looked up from germline, CDR1 is SEHNR and CDR2 is FQNEAQ (reference sequence). Trimming removed 6 bases from V and 4 bases from J; junction bases left unmatched: 20. This chain's CDR3 is CASSSTHEPRDRGLADTQYF. The CDR3 coding sequence is TGTGCCAGCAGTTCGACGCACGAGCCCAGGGACAGGGGGCTGGCAGATACGCAGTATTTT. Full variable domain (rest looked up from reference TRBV7-9 and TRBJ2-3): DTGVSQNPRHKITKRGQNVTFRCDPISEHNRLYWYRQTLGQGPEFLTYFQNEAQLEKSRLLSDRFSAERPKGSFSTLEIQRTEQGDSAMYLCASSSTHEPRDRGLADTQYFGPGTRLTVL.

The chain links TRBV6-1 to TRBJ1-2; 7 bases are a match to TRBD1. CDR1 and CDR2 from the germline V gene are MNHNS and SASEGT. J gave up 0 bases and V 3 bases, and 4 bases lay outside the gene matches. This CDR3 is built from 15 residues. The CDR3 DNA reads TGTGCCAGCAGTGACGGGACAGATTCTAACTATGGCTACACCTTC. This sequence encodes CASSDGTDSNYGYTF.

This clonotype was seen just once. V is TRBV11-2 and J is TRBJ2-5, with D possibly TRBD2 on 7 matching bases. The CDR3 length is 18 residues. V was trimmed by 2 bases and J by 2 bases, leaving 21 bases between them. Germline loops: CDR1 SGHAT, CDR2 FQNNGV. This CDR3 is CASSLSHGAEGGQETQYF. The DNA of the CDR3 is TGTGCCAGCAGCTTAAGTCATGGGGCAGAGGGGGGGCAAGAGACCCAGTACTTC.

Worth noting for this clonotype: A much larger clone differs from this one at a single base, so this may be a read error. The chain recombines TRBV13 with TRBJ2-7; D remains unclear. Germline CDR1 and CDR2: PRHDT and FYEKMQ (reference sequence). CDR3 length equals 11 residues. The V gene lost 4 bases and the J gene lost 7 bases, with 8 bases spanning the gap. CDR3 sequence (DNA): TGTGCCAGCAGCTCCGGCCTGGAGCAGTACTTC. Its protein is CASSSGLEQYF.

This clonotype was picked up many times. This rearrangement joins TRBV2 to TRBJ1-5; no definite D call. V lost 2 bases and J lost 7, with 18 bases in between. Germline V lookup: CDR1 SNHLY, CDR2 FYNNEI. The CDR3 is 16 residues long. Here the CDR3 DNA reads TGTGCCAGCAGTGAAAGCGACTTAAGGCTTAAGCAGCCCCAGCATTTT. Its translation is CASSESDLRLKQPQHF.

The gene calls are TRBV3-1 and TRBJ2-3, with D maybe TRBD2 (5 bases). Germline V CDR1 and CDR2: LGHDT, YNNKEL (reference sequence). V lost 4 bases to trimming and J lost 1 base, with 18 bases between them. This CDR3 region has 17 residues. The CDR3 loop is CASSPLDSVRGTDTQYF. The CDR3 nucleotides read TGTGCCAGCAGCCCGCTAGATAGCGTAAGGGGCACAGATACGCAGTATTTT.

This chain joins TRBV6-5 and TRBJ2-5; no firm D call. V was cut by 8 bases and J by 1 base, with 11 bases left in between. The germline CDR1 and CDR2 sequences are MNHEY and SVGAGI. This CDR3 contains 13 residues. The CDR3 nucleotides read TGTGCCAGCGGGAAGGGTCGCCAAGAGACCCAGTACTTC. Translating it yields CASGKGRQETQYF.

Note on this clonotype: The conserved phenylalanine or tryptophan is not found at the CDR3 terminus, so this likely reflects a read error. The CDR3 loop is CASSLGAGGRPETQYS. CDR3 DNA sequence: TGTGCCAGCAGCTTAGGAGCGGGGGGGCGCCCGGAGACCCAGTACTCC. The chain recombines TRBV7-2 with TRBJ2-5, with 10 bases matching TRBD2. The V gene end was trimmed by 1 base and the J gene end by 5 bases; junction bases not matched to a gene: 7. CDR3 size: 16 residues. Germline assignment: CDR1 SGHTA and CDR2 FQGNSA.

Worth noting for this clonotype: It may be a read error: a sequence one base away is much more abundant. V is TRBV7-9 and J is TRBJ2-3; 8 positions agree with TRBD2. The CDR3 has 14 amino acids. J lost 4 bases, V lost 5 bases, and 5 bases had no gene match. Germline-derived CDR1 and CDR2 are SEHNR and FQNEAQ (reference sequence). The DNA of the CDR3 is TGTGCCAGCAGCCTCAGTAGCGGGGCAGATACGCAGTATTTT. Amino acids: CASSLSSGADTQYF. Variable domain in full (rest from reference TRBV7-9 and TRBJ2-3): DTGVSQNPRHKITKRGQNVTFRCDPISEHNRLYWYRQTLGQGPEFLTYFQNEAQLEKSRLLSDRFSAERPKGSFSTLEIQRTEQGDSAMYLCASSLSSGADTQYFGPGTRLTVL.

The gene calls are TRBV20-1 and TRBJ2-7; D ambiguous. The CDR3 spans 17 residues. V shed 0 bases and J shed 2 bases, with 20 bases lying between them. Germline V gene lookup returns CDR1 DFQATT and CDR2 SNEGSKA (reference sequence). In nucleotides, the CDR3 is TGCAGTGCTAGAGATATTCGAGGAATACATAACCCCTACGAGCAGTACTTC. It is translated as CSARDIRGIHNPYEQYF.

Only a few counts were recorded for this clonotype. The chain carries TRBV27 and TRBJ2-1; D is undetermined. The length of the CDR3 is 13 residues. Trimming took 3 bases from V and 8 from J, leaving 11 bases between them. The germline V gene has CDR1 MNHEY and CDR2 SMNVEV (reference sequence). CDR3 bases: TGTGCCAGCAGTTTTTTGGGGAACCATGAGCAGTTCTTC. Protein product: CASSFLGNHEQFF.

Note on this clonotype: This could be a read error, since a much larger clone is one nucleotide away. The V and J genes are TRBV4-1 and TRBJ1-1; no firm D call. CDR3 length equals 15 residues. Per the germline V gene, CDR1 is MGHRA and CDR2 is YSYEKL. The CDR3 DNA follows: TGCGCCAGCAGCCAAGTTTACCTTGGTGTCACTGAAGATTTCTTT. Protein sequence: CASSQVYLGVTEDFF.

There are many counts of this clonotype. The chain uses TRBV6-2 or TRBV6-3 and TRBJ2-5, with TRBD2 matching over 14 bases. CDR3 length: 16 amino acids. Germline V gene data show CDR1 as MNHEY and CDR2 as SVGEGT. Trimming cost V 4 bases and J 6 bases; bases outside gene matches: 7. CDR3 residues: CASSFGLAGGMKTQYF. DNA for the CDR3: TGTGCCAGCAGTTTCGGACTAGCGGGAGGTATGAAGACCCAGTACTTC.

Only a few counts were recorded for this clonotype. This chain connects TRBV7-9 to TRBJ2-1; 10 nucleotides line up with TRBD1. Germline lookup yields CDR1 SEHNR and CDR2 FQNEAQ (reference sequence). This CDR3 comprises 15 residues. V dropped 5 bases and J dropped 7; count of bases not matched to a gene: 8. DNA for the CDR3: TGTGCCAGCAGCCTCTTCCGGGACAGGGGTAATGAGCAGTTCTTC. Its translation: CASSLFRDRGNEQFF.

Comments on this clonotype: With a much larger clone just one base away, this may be a read error. The rearrangement uses TRBV28 and TRBJ2-5, with a tentative D call TRBD2 (5 bases). Per the germline V gene, CDR1 is MDHEN and CDR2 is SYDVKM. The CDR3 has 14 amino acids. The V gene lost 7 bases and the J gene lost 5 bases, with 17 bases spanning the gap. The CDR3 bases are TGTGCCAGCAAAGAGGGTAGCATTGGGGAGACCCAGTACTTC. Its translation: CASKEGSIGETQYF.

About this clonotype: This likely reflects a read error, since a far larger clone is one base away. The J gene is TRBJ1-1, the V gene TRBV14; D possibly corresponds to TRBD1 (6 bases). This CDR3 is 11 amino acids long. CDR1 and CDR2 (germline): SGHDN, FVKESK. DNA of the CDR3: TGTGCCTGCAGCCAAGGGGGTGAAGCTTTCTTT. Encoded protein: CACSQGGEAFF. The entire variable domain, with the rest obtained from reference TRBV14 and TRBJ1-1, is as follows: EAGVTQFPSHSVIEKGQTVTLRCDPISGHDNLYWYRRVMGKEIKFLLHFVKESKQDESGMPNNRFLAERTGGTYSTLKVQPAELEDSGVYFCACSQGGEAFFGQGTRLTVV.

There are a few counts of this clonotype. The chain combines TRBV11-2 with TRBJ2-1; TRBD2 is a possible D gene (6 bases). Trimming took off 10 bases at V and 0 bases at J, with 13 bases between the two ends. Germline V gives CDR1 SGHAT, CDR2 FQNNGV. CDR3 length equals 14 residues. CDR3 DNA: TGTGCCACGGGGGACGGTAGCTCCTACAATGAGCAGTTCTTC. This encodes CATGDGSSYNEQFF.

The table lists this clonotype with a few counts. V gene TRBV29-1 combines with J gene TRBJ2-7; TRBD1 matches 9 bases. The CDR3 extends over 14 amino acids. CDR1 is SQVTM and CDR2 is ANQGSEA in the germline V gene. The trim removed 2 bases at V and 3 bases at J, leaving 5 bases unmatched. CDR3 nucleotides: TGCAGCGTTGAAACGACAGGGGGTGGCTACGAGCAGTACTTC. This encodes CSVETTGGGYEQYF.

As to this clonotype: The junction departs from the called germline gene at one end, perhaps through a read error. The rearrangement uses TRBV7-6 and TRBJ1-4; no clear D. This CDR3 has 12 amino acids. In germline, CDR1 is SGHVS, CDR2 FNYEAQ. The CDR3 region is CASSLVDEKLVF. The CDR3 DNA reads TGTGCCAGCAGCTTAGTCGACGAAAAACTGGTTTTT.

This clonotype showed up just a few times. The chain links TRBV7-9 to TRBJ1-1, with no clear D. Looked up from germline, CDR1 is SEHNR and CDR2 is FQNEAQ (reference sequence). CDR3 length equals 9 residues. Trimming removed 10 bases from V and 2 bases from J, with 2 bases in between. The chain's CDR3 is CATNTEAFF. The CDR3 bases are TGTGCCACTAACACTGAAGCTTTCTTT. The whole variable domain, remainder taken from reference TRBV7-9 and TRBJ1-1, is DTGVSQNPRHKITKRGQNVTFRCDPISEHNRLYWYRQTLGQGPEFLTYFQNEAQLEKSRLLSDRFSAERPKGSFSTLEIQRTEQGDSAMYLCATNTEAFFGQGTRLTVV.

This clonotype appeared many times. The V and J genes are TRBV25-1 and TRBJ2-7, with 7 nucleotides matching TRBD1. V dropped 4 bases and J dropped 7; count of bases not matched to a gene: 13. The CDR3 has 15 amino acids. Germline V lookup: CDR1 MGHDK, CDR2 SYGVNS. Written as DNA, the CDR3 is TGTGCCAGCAGTGTATTTATGGACAGGCCATGGGAGCAGTACTTC. Translated, it gives CASSVFMDRPWEQYF.

This rearrangement joins TRBV20-1 to TRBJ2-2, with D perhaps TRBD1 (5 bases). There are 15 residues in the CDR3. Germline values: CDR1 DFQATT, CDR2 SNEGSKA (reference sequence). Trimming took 0 bases from V and 0 from J, leaving 8 bases between them. For the CDR3, the DNA is TGCAGTGCTAGAGATGTGACAGCGAACACCGGGGAGCTGTTTTTT. It specifies CSARDVTANTGELFF.

There are a few counts of this clonotype. The chain couples TRBV12-3 or TRBV12-4 to TRBJ1-5, with D possibly matching TRBD1 (5 bases). The CDR3 extends over 15 amino acids. Trimming removed 5 bases at V and 9 bases at J, with 20 bases between. The CDR3 loop reads CASSPGDGAQGPQHF. The DNA for the CDR3 is TGTGCCAGCAGTCCGGGGGACGGAGCCCAGGGGCCCCAGCATTTT.

The J gene is TRBJ1-1, the V gene TRBV19; 9 bases are shared with TRBD1. Unmatched junction bases numbered 16, after V lost 3 bases and J lost 2 bases. The CDR3 has 19 amino acids. Germline V CDR1 and CDR2: LNHDA, SQIVND (reference sequence). This CDR3 is CASSMGIGQRDRDNTEAFF. The CDR3 nucleotides read TGTGCCAGTAGTATGGGAATAGGTCAACGGGACAGGGACAACACTGAAGCTTTCTTT.

Points on this clonotype: Relative to the germline gene, one junction end is altered; a read error may explain this. This chain joins TRBV5-1 and TRBJ2-7; a weak D match, TRBD1 (5 bases). The CDR3 runs 12 residues. Germline CDR1 is SGHRS and CDR2 is YFSETQ. CDR3 in amino acids: CANSSGPYEQYF. For the CDR3, the DNA is TGCGCCAACAGCTCAGGGCCCTACGAGCAGTACTTC.

The sample holds a few counts of this clonotype. The chain employs TRBV27 and TRBJ1-4; D gene uncertain. CDR1 is MNHEY and CDR2 is SMNVEV in the germline V gene (reference sequence). The CDR3 length is 17 residues. Trimming took off 6 bases at V and 5 bases at J, with 22 bases between the two ends. In nucleotides, the CDR3 is TGTGCCAGCAGCCGGAGCTGGCAGAACCAATTAAATGAAAAACTGTTTTTT. It codes for CASSRSWQNQLNEKLFF.

In regard to this clonotype: A much larger clone lies a single base off, so this may be a read error. CDR3 amino acids: CAASGDRTYEQYF. DNA of the CDR3: TGTGCCGCCAGTGGGGACAGAACCTACGAGCAGTACTTC. The chain employs TRBV15 and TRBJ2-7; 7 positions agree with TRBD1. Germline loops: CDR1 LNHNV, CDR2 YYDKDF (reference sequence). The CDR3 is 13 residues long.

The chain carries TRBV4-3 and TRBJ1-2; 9 bases map to TRBD1. J lost 5 bases, V lost 0 bases, and 19 bases had no gene match. The CDR3 runs 20 residues. Looked up from germline, CDR1 is LGHNA and CDR2 is YSLEER. CDR3 sequence (DNA): TGCGCCAGCAGCCAAGAGGGAGATGGATGGACAGGGGTTCAGGGGTATGGCTACACCTTC. It encodes CASSQEGDGWTGVQGYGYTF.

About this clonotype itself: One end of the junction varies from germline; a read error may be responsible. The DNA for the CDR3 is TGTGCCAGCAGTGACTCCCACAGGGGCCCTGAAGCTTTCTTT. The encoded protein is CASSDSHRGPEAFF. The V gene is TRBV6-6, the J gene TRBJ1-1, with 7 bases lining up with TRBD1. The CDR3 contains 14 residues. Germline V gene sequence: CDR1 MNHNY, CDR2 SVGAGI (reference sequence).